This entry concerns a single T cell receptor (beta chain). The germline V and J ends were trimmed by 5 bases and 0 bases, with 13 bases remaining between them. Germline V gene sequence: CDR1 SEHNR, CDR2 FQNEAQ (reference sequence). The CDR3 covers 15 residues. The sample belongs to a study of OX40 agonist ivuxolimab in advanced cancers. Study information: Dose-escalation patients suffered from hepatocellular carcinoma, melanoma, renal cell or head and neck cancer.

Exclusion of a patient followed from autoimmune disease history or systemic immunosuppression. At baseline, cycle 4 day 1, and cycle 7 day 1, blood was sampled. Profiled with immunoSEQ multiplex PCR; TCRdb holds only in-frame clones, not every one. The sample lists tens of thousands of clones, approximately 90% occurring once. The starting material was CD4+ or CD8+ T cells sorted from blood, obtained in a trial of the OX40 agonist ivuxolimab. The rearrangement uses TRBV7-9 and TRBJ1-1; TRBD1 is a possible D gene (6 bases). This clonotype originated in an adult with an advanced solid tumor such as melanoma, head and neck, liver or kidney cancer. The DNA for the CDR3 is TGTGCCAGCAGCCAAAGGACAGCTTTGAACACTGAAGCTTTCTTT. Its translation: CASSQRTALNTEAFF.